Each of the 8 T cell receptor beta chains below was sequenced from the same sample in a study of blood T cell repertoires in COVID-19. TCRdb's copy holds only in-frame clones and misses some; the assay was immunoSEQ multiplex PCR. Among roughly 250,000 clones listed, about 88% were seen once. The sample was PBMCs or T cells enriched from blood (not recorded which). These receptors were obtained from a woman in her forties or fifties who had recovered from COVID-19.

The chain links TRBV6-1 to TRBJ1-1, with D tentatively TRBD1 (6 bases). CDR3 length: 19 amino acids. Germline V lookup: CDR1 MNHNS, CDR2 SASEGT. Trimming cost V 1 base and J 7 bases, with 28 bases left between them. The CDR3 region is CASSEVQFGGRGRWFEAFF. Written as DNA, the CDR3 is TGTGCCAGCAGTGAAGTCCAGTTTGGGGGCAGGGGCCGCTGGTTTGAAGCTTTCTTT.

The V call is TRBV3-1 (or the pseudogene TRBV3-2), the J call TRBJ1-1, with TRBD1 identical over 7 bases. The CDR3 is 15 amino acids. Germline V gene data show CDR1 as LGHDT and CDR2 as YNNKEL (reference sequence). V shed 0 bases, J shed 6 bases, and the junction held 7 bases outside the gene matches. This CDR3 reads CASSQDANRGSEAFF. In DNA form, the CDR3 reads TGTGCCAGCAGCCAAGATGCTAACAGGGGATCTGAAGCTTTCTTT.

The chain couples TRBV7-2 to TRBJ1-1, with D hard to call. Germline V gene sequence: CDR1 SGHTA, CDR2 FQGNSA. There are 12 residues in the CDR3. V lost 5 bases and J 11 bases, leaving 15 bases between the germline ends. CDR3 region: CASSLGSLGAFF. In nucleotides, the CDR3 is TGTGCCAGCAGCCTAGGGTCCCTCGGGGCTTTCTTT.

V gene TRBV28 combines with J gene TRBJ1-6; TRBD1 is a possible D gene (6 bases). This CDR3 is built from 17 residues. V lost 4 bases and J lost 0, with 13 bases in between. Per the germline V gene, CDR1 is MDHEN and CDR2 is SYDVKM. The CDR3 coding sequence is TGTGCCAGCAGTTCGGGACACCTGAGCTCCTATAATTCACCCCTCCACTTT. Encoded protein: CASSSGHLSSYNSPLHF.

The chain recombines TRBV7-8 with TRBJ1-4, with 7 bases lining up with TRBD1. CDR1 is SGHVS, CDR2 FQNEAQ, per germline. The CDR3 sequence is 15 residues long. Trimming took 5 bases from V and 3 from J; bases not matched to a gene: 6. CDR3 DNA: TGTGCCAGCAGCCGCCGGGACAGTCCTAATGAAAAACTGTTTTTT. This gives the protein CASSRRDSPNEKLFF.

The V call is TRBV5-8, the J call TRBJ2-3; no firm D call. This CDR3 has 13 residues. Deletions cut 4 bases from V and 4 bases from J, with 10 bases between. Germline loops: CDR1 SGHTS, CDR2 YDEGEE. The CDR3 sequence: CASSPARADTQYF. CDR3 DNA sequence: TGTGCCAGCAGCCCGGCACGGGCAGATACGCAGTATTTT.

This chain joins TRBV2 and TRBJ1-2; weak D call: TRBD1 (5 bases). The CDR3 has 14 amino acids. The V end lost 4 bases, the J end lost 0 bases, and 9 bases lay between the germline ends. Per germline, CDR1 SNHLY and CDR2 FYNNEI. This CDR3 is CASSGRGANYGYTF. For the CDR3, the DNA is TGTGCCAGCAGTGGAAGGGGCGCTAACTATGGCTACACCTTC. Complete variable domain (other parts from reference TRBV2 and TRBJ1-2): EPEVTQTPSHQVTQMGQEVILRCVPISNHLYFYWYRQILGQKVEFLVSFYNNEISEKSEIFDDQFSVERPDGSNFTLKIRSTKLEDSAMYFCASSGRGANYGYTFGSGTRLTVV.

The chain uses TRBV2 and TRBJ2-6; D not resolved. CDR3 size: 16 residues. V dropped 7 bases and J dropped 3 bases, with 16 bases sitting between them. Germline values: CDR1 SNHLY, CDR2 FYNNEI. The CDR3 sequence: CASKITVSSGANVLTF. CDR3 DNA sequence: TGTGCCAGCAAAATCACCGTTTCTAGTGGGGCCAACGTCCTGACTTTC.